In this sample, the clone carrying this TCR beta chain turned up a few times. Its antigen remains unknown. The data were obtained in a study of T-cell reconstitution after alpha-beta-depleted transplantation in children. Findings and caveats of the study: When one year had passed after transplant, most T-cell counts and diversity came from newly produced T cells. Where alpha-beta T cells came from about two months after transplant was reportedly several hundred expanded graft clones. Certain patients had high TCRbeta diversity at day 60, and it came from recipient T cells and thymic progenitors that survived.

This CDR3 is built from 16 residues. CDR1 and CDR2 (germline): SGHRS, YFSETQ. The ends were cut back, 6 bases at V and 0 bases at J, with 18 bases in the middle. A TCRbeta library incorporating unique molecular identifiers was prepared. TCRdb re-derived calls from the PCR reads in MiXCR, one entry per CDR3 protein. The table lists around 100,000 distinct CDR3 sequences, over 6% of them singletons. The sequencing used PBMCs, collected before TCRalphabeta/CD19-depleted stem cell transplant. The TCR was taken from a boy between 2 and 10 years old with acute lymphoblastic leukemia, due to receive a stem cell transplant. This rearrangement joins TRBV5-1 to TRBJ2-5; no clear D. Written as DNA, the CDR3 is TGCGCCAGCACCTCCTTCCTAAGACCGGACCAAGAGACCCAGTACTTC. This translates into CASTSFLRPDQETQYF.